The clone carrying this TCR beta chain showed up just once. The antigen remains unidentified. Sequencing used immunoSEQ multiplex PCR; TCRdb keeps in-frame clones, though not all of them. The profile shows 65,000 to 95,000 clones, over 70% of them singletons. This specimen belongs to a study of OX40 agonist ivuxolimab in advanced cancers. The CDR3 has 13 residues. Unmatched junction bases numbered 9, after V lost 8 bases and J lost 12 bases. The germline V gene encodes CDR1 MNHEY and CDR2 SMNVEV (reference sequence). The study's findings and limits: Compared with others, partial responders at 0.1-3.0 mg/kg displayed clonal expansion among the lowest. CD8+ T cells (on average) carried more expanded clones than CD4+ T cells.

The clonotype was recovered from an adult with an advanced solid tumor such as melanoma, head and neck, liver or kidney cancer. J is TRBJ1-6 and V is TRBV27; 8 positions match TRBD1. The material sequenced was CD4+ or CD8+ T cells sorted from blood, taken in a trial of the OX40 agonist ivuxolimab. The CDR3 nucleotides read TGTGCCAGCGCCGGACAGGGTAATCGACCCCTCCACTTT. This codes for CASAGQGNRPLHF.